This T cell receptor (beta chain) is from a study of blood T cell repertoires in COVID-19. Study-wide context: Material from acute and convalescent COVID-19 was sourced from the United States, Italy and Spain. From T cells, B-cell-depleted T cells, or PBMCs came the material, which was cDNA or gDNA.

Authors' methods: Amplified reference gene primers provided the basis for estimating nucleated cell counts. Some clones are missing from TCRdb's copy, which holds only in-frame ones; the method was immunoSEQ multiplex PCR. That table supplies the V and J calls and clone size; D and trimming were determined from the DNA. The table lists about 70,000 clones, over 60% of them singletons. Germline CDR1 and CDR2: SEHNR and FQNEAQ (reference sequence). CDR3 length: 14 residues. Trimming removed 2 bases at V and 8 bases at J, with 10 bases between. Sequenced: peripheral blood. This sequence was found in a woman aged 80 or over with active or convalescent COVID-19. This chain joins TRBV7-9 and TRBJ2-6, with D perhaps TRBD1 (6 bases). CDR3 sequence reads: CASSLRGTPNVLTF. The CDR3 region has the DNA TGTGCCAGCAGCTTAAGGGGGACCCCCAACGTCCTGACTTTC.